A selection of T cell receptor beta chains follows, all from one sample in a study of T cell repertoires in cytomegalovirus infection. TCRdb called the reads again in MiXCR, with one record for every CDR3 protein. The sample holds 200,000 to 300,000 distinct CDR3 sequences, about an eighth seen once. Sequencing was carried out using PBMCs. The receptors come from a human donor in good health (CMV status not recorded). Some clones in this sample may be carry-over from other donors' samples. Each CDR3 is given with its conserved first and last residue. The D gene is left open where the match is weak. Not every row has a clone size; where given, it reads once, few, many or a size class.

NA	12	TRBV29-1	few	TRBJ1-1	CSGAVEYTEAFF	TGCAGCGGTGCGGTGGAGTATACTGAAGCTTTCTTT
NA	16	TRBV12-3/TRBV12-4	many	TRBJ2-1	CASRERGHLIYNEQFF	TGTGCCAGCAGAGAGCGCGGACACCTCATCTACAATGAGCAGTTCTTC
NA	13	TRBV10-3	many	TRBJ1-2	CAIKREIGYGYTF	TGTGCCATCAAACGAGAGATCGGCTATGGCTACACCTTC
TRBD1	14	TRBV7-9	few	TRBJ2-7	CASSWKQGNYEQYF	TGTGCCAGCAGCTGGAAACAGGGGAACTACGAGCAGTACTTC
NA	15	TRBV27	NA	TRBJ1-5	CASSLKGPSNQPQHF	TGTGCCAGCAGTTTGAAGGGACCCAGCAATCAGCCCCAGCATTTT
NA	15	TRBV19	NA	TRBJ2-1	CASSILDETYNEQFF	TGTGCCAGTAGTATATTAGATGAAACCTACAATGAGCAGTTCTTC
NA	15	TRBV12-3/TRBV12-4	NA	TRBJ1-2	CASSLGVRGVYGYTF	TGTGCCAGCAGTTTAGGGGTCAGGGGAGTCTATGGCTACACCTTC
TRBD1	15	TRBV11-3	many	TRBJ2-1	CASSPTGVLLNEQFF	TGTGCCAGCAGCCCGACAGGGGTCCTCCTCAATGAGCAGTTCTTC
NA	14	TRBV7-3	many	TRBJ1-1	CASSSRDRGTEAFF	TGTGCCAGCAGCTCCCGGGACCGAGGGACTGAAGCTTTCTTT
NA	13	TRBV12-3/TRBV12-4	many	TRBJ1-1	CASRATGTTEAFF	TGTGCCAGCAGAGCCACAGGGACCACTGAAGCTTTCTTT
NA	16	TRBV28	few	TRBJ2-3	CASSLRKTQRTDTQYF	TGTGCCAGCAGTCTCCGTAAAACCCAACGCACAGATACGCAGTATTTT
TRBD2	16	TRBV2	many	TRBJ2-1	CASSVAGGPASNEQFF	TGTGCCAGCAGTGTCGCGGGAGGGCCCGCGAGCAATGAGCAGTTCTTC
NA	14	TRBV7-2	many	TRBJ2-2	CASSRDSNTGELFF	TGTGCCAGCAGTCGGGACTCGAACACCGGGGAGCTGTTTTTT
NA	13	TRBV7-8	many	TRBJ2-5	CASSLNPGRGPYF	TGTGCCAGCAGCTTAAATCCGGGTCGGGGGCCGTACTTC
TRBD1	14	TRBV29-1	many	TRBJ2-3	CSVARTGGRDTQYF	TGCAGCGTTGCGAGGACAGGGGGCAGAGATACGCAGTATTTT
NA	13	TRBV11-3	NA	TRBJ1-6	CASSPDGLGPLHF	TGTGCCAGCAGCCCCGACGGGTTGGGACCCCTCCACTTT
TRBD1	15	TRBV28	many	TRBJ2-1	CASSFSSGGNNEQFF	TGTGCCAGCAGTTTTTCCTCAGGGGGAAACAATGAGCAGTTCTTC
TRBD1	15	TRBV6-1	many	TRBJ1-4	CASSEATGGREKLFF	TGTGCCAGCAGTGAAGCGACAGGGGGCCGAGAAAAACTGTTTTTT
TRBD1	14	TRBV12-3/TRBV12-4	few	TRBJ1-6	CASSPETGHSPLHF	TGTGCCAGCAGCCCCGAGACAGGGCATTCACCCCTCCACTTT
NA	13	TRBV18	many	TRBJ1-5	CASSPGANQPQHF	TGTGCCAGCTCACCCGGGGCCAATCAGCCCCAGCATTTT
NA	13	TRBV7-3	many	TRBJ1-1	CASSFDQTTEAFF	TGTGCCAGCAGCTTCGACCAAACCACTGAAGCTTTCTTT
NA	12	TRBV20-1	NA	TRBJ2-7	CSGVLPPHEQYF	TGCAGTGGGGTTTTGCCGCCGCACGAGCAGTACTTC
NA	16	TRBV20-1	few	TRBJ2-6	CSARDLTRAGANVLTF	TGCAGTGCTAGAGACCTGACAAGAGCTGGGGCCAACGTCCTGACTTTC
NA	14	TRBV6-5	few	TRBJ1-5	CASSRGDTNQPQHF	TGTGCCAGCAGTCGCGGGGACACCAATCAGCCCCAGCATTTT
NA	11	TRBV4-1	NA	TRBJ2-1	CASSQEFEQFF	TGCGCCAGCAGCCAAGAATTTGAGCAGTTCTTC